This T cell receptor (beta chain) was recovered during a study of T cell changes during pregnancy in multiple sclerosis. Sequencing used immunoSEQ multiplex PCR; TCRdb keeps in-frame clones, though not all of them. Among 42,000 or so clones listed, about 85% were seen once. Germline CDR1 SGHNT, CDR2 YYREEE (reference sequence). This CDR3 contains 13 residues. The germline V and J ends were trimmed by 4 bases and 2 bases, with 7 bases remaining between them. This specimen consisted of CD4+ T cells from peripheral blood mononuclear cells, obtained after pregnancy. The source is a female donor with multiple sclerosis, enrolled in a pregnancy study. The chain links TRBV5-4 to TRBJ2-1, with D perhaps TRBD2 (5 bases). The CDR3 coding sequence is TGTGCCAGCAGCACGGGAACCTACAATGAGCAGTTCTTC. It translates to CASSTGTYNEQFF.